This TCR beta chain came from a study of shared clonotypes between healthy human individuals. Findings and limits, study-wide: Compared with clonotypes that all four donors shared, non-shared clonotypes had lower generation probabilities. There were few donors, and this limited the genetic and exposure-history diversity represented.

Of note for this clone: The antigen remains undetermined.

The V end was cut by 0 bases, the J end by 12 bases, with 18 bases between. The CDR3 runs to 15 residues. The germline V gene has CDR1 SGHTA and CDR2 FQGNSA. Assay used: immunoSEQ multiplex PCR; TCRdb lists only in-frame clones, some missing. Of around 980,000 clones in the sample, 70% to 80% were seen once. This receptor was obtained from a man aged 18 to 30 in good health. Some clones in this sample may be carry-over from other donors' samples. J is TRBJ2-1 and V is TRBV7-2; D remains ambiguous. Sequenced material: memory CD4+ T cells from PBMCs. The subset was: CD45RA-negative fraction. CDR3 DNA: TGTGCCAGCAGCTTAGCATCGCCCCAAGGTTATGGGCAGTTCTTC. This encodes CASSLASPQGYGQFF.